This T cell receptor (beta chain) was identified in a study of response to subunit inactivated influenza vaccine. Findings and limits, study-wide: After each seasonal influenza vaccination, few new T cells are recruited, the authors suggested.

This clonotype was seen only a few times. The antigen is unknown. TCRdb re-called the RT-PCR reads through MiXCR, storing one row per CDR3 protein. The sample records more than 700,000 distinct CDR3 sequences, roughly 20% being singletons. The CDR3 sequence is 16 residues long. Germline assignment: CDR1 SGHRS and CDR2 YFSETQ. Trimming at V came to 4 bases and at J to 6 bases, leaving 14 bases not matched to a gene. Sample: PBMCs from blood, taken approximately 5 days after vaccination. This chain links TRBV5-1 with TRBJ1-2; TRBD1 matches 8 bases. The sequence derives from a man over 45 who received an inactivated influenza vaccine. The CDR3 here is CASSAGGASPLDGYTF. CDR3 bases: TGCGCCAGCAGCGCAGGGGGCGCTTCTCCTCTGGATGGCTACACCTTC.